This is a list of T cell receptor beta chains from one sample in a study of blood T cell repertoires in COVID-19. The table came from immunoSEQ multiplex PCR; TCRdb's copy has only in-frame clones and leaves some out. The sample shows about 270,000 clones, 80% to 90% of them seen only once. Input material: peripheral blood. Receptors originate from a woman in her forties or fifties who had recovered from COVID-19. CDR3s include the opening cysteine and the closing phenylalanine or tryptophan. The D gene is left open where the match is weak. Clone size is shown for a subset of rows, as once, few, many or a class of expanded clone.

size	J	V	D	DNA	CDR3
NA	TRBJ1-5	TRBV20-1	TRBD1	TGCAGTGCTAGTCAGGACAGGACCTATAGCAATCAGCCCCAGCATTTT	CSASQDRTYSNQPQHF
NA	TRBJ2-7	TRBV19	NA	TGTGCCAGTAGGGACGGACACTACGAGCAGTACTTC	CASRDGHYEQYF
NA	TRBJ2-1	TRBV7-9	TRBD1	TGTGCCAGCAGCCCGGACAGGGACGGTGAGCAGTTCTTC	CASSPDRDGEQFF
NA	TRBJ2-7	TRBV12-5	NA	TGTGCTAGTGGCTCGAGGGGGCGGGGATCCTACGAGCAGTACTTC	CASGSRGRGSYEQYF
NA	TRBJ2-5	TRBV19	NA	TGTGCCAGTAGTATAGGAGACAGCAGGGAGACCCAGTACTTC	CASSIGDSRETQYF
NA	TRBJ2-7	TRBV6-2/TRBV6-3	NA	TGTGCCAGCGGCCAGGGAGTTTACGAGCAGTACTTC	CASGQGVYEQYF
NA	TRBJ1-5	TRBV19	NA	TGTGCCAGTAGCCAGGTGATCGGTCAGCCCCAGCATTTT	CASSQVIGQPQHF
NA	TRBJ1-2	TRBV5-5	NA	TGTGCCAGCAGCTTGGGCGCGGGGAGTTCATATGGCTACACCTTC	CASSLGAGSSYGYTF
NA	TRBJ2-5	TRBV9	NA	TGTGCCAGCAGCCCAAACCTCAAAGGGGTGGAGACCCAGTACTTC	CASSPNLKGVETQYF
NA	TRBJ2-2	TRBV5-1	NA	TGCGCCAGCAGCTCACAAGGGACTTCCCCCGATGGGCTGTTTTTT	CASSSQGTSPDGLFF
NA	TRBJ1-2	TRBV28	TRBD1	TGTGCCAGCAGCTCCCCCCCTGGACAGGGGTACTATGGCTACACCTTC	CASSSPPGQGYYGYTF
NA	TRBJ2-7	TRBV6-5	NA	TGTGCCAGCAGTTACTCGCGACAGTACGAGCAGTACTTC	CASSYSRQYEQYF
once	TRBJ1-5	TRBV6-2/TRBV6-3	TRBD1	TGTGCCAGCAGTTACCGGGGACAGGGGGCGCCGAACAATTTACGGCCCCAGCATTTT	CASSYRGQGAPNNLRPQHF
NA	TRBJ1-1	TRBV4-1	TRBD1	TGCGCCAGCAGCCAGGCAACAGGGGGGGACACTGAAGCTTTCTTT	CASSQATGGDTEAFF
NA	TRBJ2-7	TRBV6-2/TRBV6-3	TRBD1	TGTGCCAGCAGTTACCCCCGACAGGGAATGTCCTACGAGCAGTACTTC	CASSYPRQGMSYEQYF
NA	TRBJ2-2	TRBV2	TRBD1	TGTGCCAGCAGAGAACAGGGGGCGAACACCGGGGAGCTGTTTTTT	CASREQGANTGELFF
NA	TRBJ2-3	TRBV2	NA	TGTGCCAGCAGTAAGTGGGATAGGGACACCACAGATACGCAGTATTTT	CASSKWDRDTTDTQYF
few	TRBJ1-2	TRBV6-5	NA	TGTGCCAGCAGCGGGAGTTTAAACTATGGCTACACCTTC	CASSGSLNYGYTF
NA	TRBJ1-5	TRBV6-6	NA	TGTGCCAGCAGCTCCGGGACATTAAGTCAGCCCCAGCATTTT	CASSSGTLSQPQHF
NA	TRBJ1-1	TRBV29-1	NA	TGCAGCGCCTCGGTGGCGGCTGAAGCTTTCTTT	CSASVAAEAFF
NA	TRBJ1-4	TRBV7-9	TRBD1	TGTGCCAGCAGCTACGGACAGGGGGGCAATGAAAAACTGTTTTTT	CASSYGQGGNEKLFF
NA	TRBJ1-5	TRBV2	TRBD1	TGTGCCAGCAGTGAAGAGGGGACAGGGGCTCAGCCCCAGCATTTT	CASSEEGTGAQPQHF
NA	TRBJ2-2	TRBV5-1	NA	TGCGCCAGCAGCTTCCAGGGGACTACCGGCGGGGAGCTGTTTTTT	CASSFQGTTGGELFF
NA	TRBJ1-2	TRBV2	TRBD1	TGTGCCAGCAGTGAAAGCCCCGGGACAGGTTATGGCTACACCTTC	CASSESPGTGYGYTF
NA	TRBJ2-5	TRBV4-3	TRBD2	TGCGCCAGCAGCCCGGGACTAGCAGAGACCCAGTACTTC	CASSPGLAETQYF
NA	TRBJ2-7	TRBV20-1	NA	TGCAGCCCCGTCCTCCGCGTCGAGCAGTACTTC	CSPVLRVEQYF
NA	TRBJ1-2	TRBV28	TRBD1	TGTGCCAGCAGTTTCGAGGGGGCTGGTGTAACTAACTATGGCTACACCTTC	CASSFEGAGVTNYGYTF
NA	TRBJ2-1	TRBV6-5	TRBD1	TGTGCCAGCAGTTACTTCTCCGGGACAGGGCAGGTCCCAAGGTTCTTC	CASSYFSGTGQVPRFF
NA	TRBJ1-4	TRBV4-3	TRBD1	TGCGCCAGCAGCCCCGATGAAGGGACAGGAGCGGAAAAACTGTTTTTT	CASSPDEGTGAEKLFF
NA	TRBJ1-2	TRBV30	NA	TGTGCCTGGAGTGTAGGGGCGTATGGCTACACCTTC	CAWSVGAYGYTF
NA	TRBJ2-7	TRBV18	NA	TGTGCCAGCTCCCCCAGCTCCTACGAGCAGTACTTC	CASSPSSYEQYF
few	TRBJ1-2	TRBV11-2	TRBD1	TGTGCCAGCAGAACTCCCGGGACAGGGGACGATGGCTACACCTTC	CASRTPGTGDDGYTF
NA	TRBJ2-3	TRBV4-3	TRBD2	TGCGCCAGCAGCCCTAACTTAGCGGGAGGGTTCAGCACAGATACGCAGTATTTT	CASSPNLAGGFSTDTQYF
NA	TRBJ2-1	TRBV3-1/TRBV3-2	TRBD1	TGTGCCAGCAGCCCCGGTCCCGGGACAGGGTACAATGAGCAGTTCTTC	CASSPGPGTGYNEQFF
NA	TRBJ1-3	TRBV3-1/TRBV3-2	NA	TGTGCCAGCAGCCATCGGGGGGAGGGAAACACCATATATTTT	CASSHRGEGNTIYF
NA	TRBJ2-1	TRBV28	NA	TGTGGCCTGGGGGCCCCCTACAATGAGCAGTTCTTC	CGLGAPYNEQFF
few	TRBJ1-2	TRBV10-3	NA	TGTGCCATCAGTGAACAGGTTAACTATGGCTACACCTTC	CAISEQVNYGYTF
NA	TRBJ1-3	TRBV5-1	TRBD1	TGCGCCAGCAGCCGAACAGGGGATGCTGGAAACACCATATATTTT	CASSRTGDAGNTIYF
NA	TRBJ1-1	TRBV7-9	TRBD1	TGTGCCAGCAACGATATGCGAGGGGGCTATAAAGCTTTCTTT	CASNDMRGGYKAFF
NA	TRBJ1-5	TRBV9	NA	TGTGCCAGCAACCCCGGCGGGACGGTCAATCAGCCCCAGCATTTT	CASNPGGTVNQPQHF
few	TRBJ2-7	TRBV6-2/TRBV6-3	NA	TGTGCCAGCAGTTACTCGACCGGGGGATCAGTTCTACCCTACGAGCAGTACTTC	CASSYSTGGSVLPYEQYF
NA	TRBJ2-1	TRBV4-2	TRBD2	TGTGCCAGCAGCCACGGGACTAGCGGGAGGGCGGATGAGCAGTTCTTC	CASSHGTSGRADEQFF
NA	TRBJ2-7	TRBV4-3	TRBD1	TGCGCCAGCAGCCAAACCCAGGGGGCGGCCTACGAGCAGTACTTC	CASSQTQGAAYEQYF